This TCR beta chain was sequenced for a study of T-cell memory formation after mild COVID-19. Overall study: Largely donor-specific TCR clusters were found.

CDR3 length: 19 residues. Trimming cost V 2 bases and J 0 bases; bases outside gene matches: 12. The germline V gene has CDR1 MNHNS and CDR2 SASEGT. A single record per CDR3 protein comes from TCRdb applying MiXCR to the 5' RACE reads. Seen here are around 160,000 distinct CDR3 sequences, around a tenth observed once, and the top ten hold less than 4%. The rearrangement joins TRBV6-1 to TRBJ2-4, with 8 bases aligning to TRBD2. The receptor was isolated from a man aged 18 to 35 who had mild COVID-19 (a few samples of this study predate the infection). Cell type and time point are not known. The sequenced material came from PBMCs or a T cell subset sorted from them (not recorded which). The CDR3 nucleotides are TGTGCCAGCAGTGAATCGCCACCAGCGGGGGACCTAGCCAAAAACATTCAGTACTTC. Protein sequence: CASSESPPAGDLAKNIQYF.